One TCR beta chain is described in this entry. Its specific antigen is unknown. No per-base quality is available; no much larger clone lies one base away. The library was prepared using the immunoSEQ multiplex PCR assay. The multiplex PCR relied on a mix of 60 forward primers for TCR Vbeta segments and 13 reverse primers for TCR Jbeta segments. Amplification of the CDR3 region of rearranged TCR beta genes was performed with a multiplex PCR assay on genomic DNA. On the Illumina HiSeq System, the amplified TCR beta libraries were sequenced as 87-base-pair reads. Concerning the study's data processing: A later analysis counted some 80 million unique TCR beta chains across the 650 to 800 repertoires, and 10 million to 11 million of these chains were shared by at least two donors. To remove PCR and sequencing errors, raw reads were error-corrected and collapsed into unique sequences using a nearest-neighbor algorithm that merged closely related sequences. CDR3 sequences were aligned to IMGT reference sequences to assign V, D and J gene segments. For a sequence to be retained, at least a six-nucleotide match to both a V gene segment and a J gene segment was required. Rearrangements were classified as productive when the CDR3 lacked stop codons and remained in frame with V and J, and all other rearrangements were classified as non-productive. CDR3 was defined according to IMGT convention as the region running from the second conserved V-encoded cysteine to the conserved J-encoded phenylalanine. In an earlier analysis of roughly 610 of the donors, sequences lacking an unambiguous match to a single V gene segment were excluded. An earlier analysis of around 600 of the donors classified V segments as functional when productive rearrangements were above 56.7% and as segregating when the standard deviation between donors was above 5%. A statistical classification framework was developed to diagnose cytomegalovirus status using the catalog of TCR beta chain sequences. In a later analysis, TCR nucleotide sequences were compared against IMGT/GENE-DB human TR gene sequences so that V and J genes could be assigned. Using the TCRdist pipeline, a later analysis assigned CDR3 sequences along with most-parsimonious VDJ recombination scenarios. In a later analysis, every TCR beta chain was defined by the combination of its CDR3 amino acid sequence and its V-gene family, and reads without a unique V-gene family were dropped. A later analysis removed several hundred highly shared, low-generation-probability nucleotide sequences to deal with suspected cross-contamination and a sequencing artifact. A later analysis calculated a clonal expansion index for each public chain from normalized within-repertoire ranks of inferred template counts. In a later analysis, generation probabilities were computed with a VDJ recombination model fitted to out-of-frame rearrangements, and the resulting probabilities were checked against IGoR. A later analysis scored TCR-TCR, TCR-HLA and TCR-CMV co-occurrence with hypergeometric tests, applying a repertoire-size bias correction to TCR pairs. To estimate false discovery rates, a later analysis permuted the HLA or CMV assignments 20 times. In a later analysis, co-occurring TCRs were grouped with DBSCAN, and TCRdist sequence similarity was added when clustering was performed within HLA-allele-positive subsets. Repertoires with fewer than 30,000 or more than 120,000 public chains were left out of co-occurrence clustering, as were four to six repertoires with anomalous nucleotide sharing. In its TCRdb copy, this immuneACCESS table keeps in-frame sequences only and misses some clones. Where compared with another copy, unresolved V genes explain less than half of these, and the others have no known cause. Clone size and the V and J calls come from that table; the DNA yielded D and trimming. This sample comprises about 82,000 clones, around 85% of them detected only once. The ten largest clones capture 13% of the sample.

The CDR3 goes from the cysteine to the phenylalanine over 14 residues. Kept here is only the CDR3 DNA, which spans 42 bases and is read in frame from base 1. From a lookup of the germline V gene, CDR1 and CDR2 are SNHLY and FYNNEI. V sheds 0 bases and J sheds 7 bases, leaving 10 bases between their ends. The cohort consisted of 600 or so healthy bone marrow donors. Cohort members were all nominally healthy when sampled, although unrecorded immune exposures were likely present. CMV serostatus was recorded as positive for roughly 290 and negative for about 55% of the 666 cohort members, whereas no CMV serostatus was recorded for the donor in question. A peripheral blood sample was collected from each donor, and TCR beta sequencing was performed on peripheral blood mononuclear cells. The Qiagen DNeasy Blood Extraction Kit was used to extract genomic DNA from the blood cell samples. This specimen belongs to a study of cytomegalovirus exposure and HLA in healthy donors (dated by TCRdb to 2016 to 2017). Regarding the research as a whole: An earlier analysis of a few hundred of the donors reported roughly 300 Gb of sequence data and 117 million unique TCR beta sequences obtained from about 170 million T cells. The study used immunosequencing to profile the T cell repertoires of approximately 690 subjects and linked those repertoires to cytomegalovirus serostatus. Both class I and class II loci were covered by HLA typing, at four-digit resolution. About 320 gigabases of sequencing data and around 87 million unique TCR sequences were included in an early release covering over 600 HLA-typed donors. Genome-wide SNP genotypes for about 60% of the roughly 670 donors were used in a later genetic analysis, which treated that subset as a discovery cohort. The later analysis used no new phenotypic data to find candidate immune exposures, relying instead on TCR beta sequences and their occurrence across donors. Of the approximately 400 genotyped donors, roughly 80% were placed in the genetic ancestry cluster associated with self-reported Caucasian donors. The study aimed to test whether signatures of past pathogen exposure could be identified by cataloging public T cell receptors. Alongside the repertoire data, information on donor age, sex, ethnicity and CMV serostatus was compiled. Typing coverage differed by locus: A, B, C, DRB1 and DQB1 were typed in roughly 620-640 donors, DQA1 in 500 to 550, DPA1 in 600 to 610, and DPB1 in just under 490. A later analysis re-examined previously published TCR beta repertoires from about 670 donors and added high-resolution HLA genotyping to investigate patterns of TCR occurrence. Every discovery cohort repertoire had been produced on one sequencing platform. To predict cytomegalovirus infection status, the study combined high-throughput TCR immunosequencing, statistical association of individual TCRs with disease status, and machine learning. Because of strong linkage in the cohort, roughly five DR-DQ haplotypes were treated as single units for association and clustering. Besides the first cohort of roughly 640 subjects, a separate validation cohort made up of 120 different subjects was used. Among some 400 genotyped donors of the cohort, an average of around 250,000 unique TCR beta nucleotide sequences was sequenced per donor, of which about 19% were non-productive. To decide whether each TCR beta V gene segment behaved as functional or pseudogenic, an earlier analysis of some 570 of the donors relied on high-throughput TCR beta sequencing.

Findings and caveats that apply to the study as a whole: In an earlier analysis of approximately 590 of the donors, most TCR beta V segments were observed in productive rearrangements about 90% or about 30% of the time, broadly matching IMGT annotations. Several of the top co-occurrence clusters appeared to be linked to parvovirus B19, influenza, CMV and Epstein-Barr virus, according to a later analysis. Three of the identified cytomegalovirus-associated TCR beta chains were confirmed in vitro to be specific for cytomegalovirus antigens. In a later analysis, about 17,000 TCR beta sequences were associated with specific HLA alleles at a false discovery rate of 0.05. Most TCR sequences were observed very rarely across donors, whereas some public TCRs were present in many individuals. Immune exposure information for the cohort was limited to CMV serostatus. In both the original and validation cohorts, the classifier was reported to diagnose cytomegalovirus status with high specificity and sensitivity. The authors suggested that the approach could potentially be generalized to other disease states and immunological phenotypes. A later genetic analysis associated a missense DCLRE1C variant with V-gene and J-gene trimming of TCR beta chains, and an independent cohort replicated the association. In a later analysis, most CMV-associated TCR beta chains were found to appear HLA-restricted, with HLA associations seemingly driven largely by CMV exposure. Because the 87-base-pair reads could not distinguish some IMGT-functional V segments, including TRBV6-2 and TRBV6-3, those segments were excluded. Strong co-occurrence of HLA alleles, especially DR and DQ, made assigning TCR associations to individual alleles difficult. A further reported finding was that TCR beta sequences accurately predicted the HLA-A and HLA-B alleles for most subjects in the first cohort. According to a later analysis, TCR association rates differed among HLA loci, with DRB1 alleles showing the most associated TCRs and HLA-C alleles showing the fewest. In a later analysis, HLA-associated TCR beta chains were found to be more clonally expanded and to have lower generation probabilities than equally common non-associated chains. Roughly uniform sequencing depth across donors was assumed in presence/absence analyses, although this assumption may not hold. The sequencing pipeline was judged likely to have produced a cluster of highly shared sequence variants as a technical artifact. The cohort was sequenced for TCR beta chains only, and without alpha or paired-chain data the features that could be detected were limited. Linkage disequilibrium might explain the correlated functional status among segregating V segments, but an unknown experimental factor could not be excluded. Because HLA typing was missing for some donors at each locus, association tests included only the typed subset. The study listed 150 to 200 TCR beta chains as associated with cytomegalovirus. Because counts were too low, seventeen rarely observed V segments, including chromosome 9 orphons, were left out of the earlier analysis of a few hundred of the donors. A later genetic analysis reported fewer N-insertions in productive TCRs among donors in an Asian-associated ancestry cluster than the 666-donor mean.

This TCR came from a human donor in good health. The sequence links TRBV2 to TRBJ2-4, and the D gene may be TRBD2, 5 bases matching. Specimen: PBMCs. The base sequence is TGTGCCAGCAGTGAAGCCTCGAGGGATAACATTCAGTACTTC. This translates into CASSEASRDNIQYF.